This TCR beta chain was recovered during a study of shared clonotypes between healthy human individuals. The assay ran at deep level. As processed by the authors: Filtering differed since immunoSEQ provided only junctions, with no quality scores. The protocol was immunoSEQ multiplex PCR, while the TCRdb copy is restricted to in-frame clones and leaves out a portion. The DNA gave D and trimming, while V, J and clone size come from that table. The sample lists around 2.5 million clones, 93% seen once, with about 0.39% in the top ten. This clone was seen more than once but under ten times. Its antigen is as yet unknown. V was pared by 0 bases and J by 6 bases, with 9 bases between. Germline CDR1 is SGDLS and CDR2 is YYNGEE. The CDR3 totals 14 residues. A CD45RA+ naive subset and a CD45RA-negative memory subset were split from CD4+ cells. Study-wide results and limits: What naive subsets generally showed was a larger estimated richness than memory subsets showed.

Sequences were obtained from naive CD4+ T cells from PBMCs. Subset of the sample: CD45RA+ positively selected. This TCR came from a man aged 18 to 29 in good health. Some clones in this sample may be carry-over from other donors' samples. This rearrangement joins TRBV9 to TRBJ1-4; D call uncertain. CDR3 sequence: CASSVAVEDEKLFF. The CDR3, as DNA: TGTGCCAGCAGCGTAGCCGTAGAGGATGAAAAACTGTTTTTT.